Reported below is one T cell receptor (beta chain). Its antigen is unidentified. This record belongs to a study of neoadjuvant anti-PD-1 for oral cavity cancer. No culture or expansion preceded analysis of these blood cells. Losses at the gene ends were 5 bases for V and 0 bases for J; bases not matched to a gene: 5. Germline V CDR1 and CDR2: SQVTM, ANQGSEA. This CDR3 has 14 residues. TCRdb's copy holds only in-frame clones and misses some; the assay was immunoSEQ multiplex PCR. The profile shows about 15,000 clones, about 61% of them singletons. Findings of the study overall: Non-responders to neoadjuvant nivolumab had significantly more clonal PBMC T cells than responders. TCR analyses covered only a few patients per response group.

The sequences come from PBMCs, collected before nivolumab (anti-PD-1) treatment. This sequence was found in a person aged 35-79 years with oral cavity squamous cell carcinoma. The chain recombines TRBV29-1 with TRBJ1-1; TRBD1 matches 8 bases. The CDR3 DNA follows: TGCAGCGTTTGGACAGGGCAAATGAACACTGAAGCTTTCTTT. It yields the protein CSVWTGQMNTEAFF.